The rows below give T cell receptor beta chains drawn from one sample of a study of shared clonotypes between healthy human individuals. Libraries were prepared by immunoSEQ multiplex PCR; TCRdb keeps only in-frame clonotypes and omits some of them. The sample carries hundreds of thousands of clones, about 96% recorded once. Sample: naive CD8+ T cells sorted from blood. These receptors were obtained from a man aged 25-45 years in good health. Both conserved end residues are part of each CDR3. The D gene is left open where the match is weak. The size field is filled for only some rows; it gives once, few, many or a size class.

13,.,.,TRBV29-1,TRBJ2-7,CSIINPSFNEQYF,TGCAGCATCATAAATCCTAGCTTCAACGAGCAGTACTTC
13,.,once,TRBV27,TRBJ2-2,CASRRTYTGELFF,TGTGCCAGCAGACGAACGTACACCGGGGAGCTGTTTTTT
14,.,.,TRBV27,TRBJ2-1,CASRQTGQLGEQFF,TGTGCCAGCAGACAAACGGGTCAGCTCGGTGAGCAGTTCTTC
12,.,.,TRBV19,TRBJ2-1,CASSYRYNEQFF,TGTGCCAGTAGTTATCGGTACAATGAGCAGTTCTTC
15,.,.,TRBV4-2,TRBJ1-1,CASSHSPQGDIEAFF,TGTGCCAGCAGCCATAGTCCTCAGGGTGACATTGAAGCTTTCTTT
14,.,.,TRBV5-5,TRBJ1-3,CASSSGGSGNTIYF,TGTGCCAGCAGCTCGGGGGGCTCTGGAAACACCATATATTTT
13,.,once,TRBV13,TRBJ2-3,CASSFRSTDTQYF,TGTGCCAGCAGCTTCAGGAGCACAGATACGCAGTATTTT
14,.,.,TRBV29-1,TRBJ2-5,CSVIQVGIQETQYF,TGCAGCGTGATTCAAGTGGGGATCCAAGAGACCCAGTACTTC
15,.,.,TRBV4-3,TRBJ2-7,CASSQVKGSPYEQYF,TGCGCCAGCAGCCAAGTAAAGGGGTCACCATACGAGCAGTACTTC
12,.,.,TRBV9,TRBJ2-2,CASSVAPGELFF,TGTGCCAGCAGCGTAGCCCCCGGGGAGCTGTTTTTT
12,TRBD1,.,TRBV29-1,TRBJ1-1,CSVTGNRAEAFF,TGCAGCGTGACAGGGAATCGCGCTGAAGCTTTCTTT
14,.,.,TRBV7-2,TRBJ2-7,CASSFSIDPYEQYF,TGTGCCAGCAGCTTCTCCATTGACCCTTACGAGCAGTACTTC
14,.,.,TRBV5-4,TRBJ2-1,CASSSPGALGEQFF,TGTGCCAGCAGCTCACCCGGGGCCCTAGGTGAGCAGTTCTTC
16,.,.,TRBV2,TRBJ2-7,CASRGNTGQRAYEQYF,TGTGCCAGCAGGGGTAACACAGGGCAAAGGGCCTACGAGCAGTACTTC
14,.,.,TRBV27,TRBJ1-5,CASSLSHGGQPQHF,TGTGCCAGCAGTTTATCCCACGGGGGGCAGCCCCAGCATTTT
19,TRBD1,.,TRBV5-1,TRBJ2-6,CASSWATGTGGLGANVLTF,TGCGCCAGCAGCTGGGCGACCGGGACAGGGGGTCTTGGGGCCAACGTCCTGACTTTC
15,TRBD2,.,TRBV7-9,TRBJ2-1,CASSPKVTSGNEQFF,TGTGCCAGCAGCCCTAAGGTCACTAGCGGGAATGAGCAGTTCTTC
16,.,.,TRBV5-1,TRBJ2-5,CASSSPNDWLQETQYF,TGCGCCAGCAGCTCCCCTAATGACTGGCTCCAAGAGACCCAGTACTTC
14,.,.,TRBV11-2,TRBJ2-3,CASSLKPLGARQYF,TGTGCCAGCAGCTTAAAACCCCTTGGAGCTAGGCAGTATTTT
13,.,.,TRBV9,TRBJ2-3,CASSVTSPDTQYF,TGTGCCAGCAGCGTTACTAGCCCAGATACGCAGTATTTT
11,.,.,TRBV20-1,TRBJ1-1,CSAPRTVEAFF,TGCAGTGCTCCCCGGACAGTTGAAGCTTTCTTT
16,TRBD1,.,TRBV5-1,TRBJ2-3,CASSLANGQVTDTQYF,TGCGCCAGCAGCTTGGCCAATGGACAGGTTACAGATACGCAGTATTTT
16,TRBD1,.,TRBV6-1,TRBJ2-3,CASSEAARGLMDTQYF,TGTGCCAGCAGTGAAGCGGCCAGGGGGCTTATGGATACGCAGTATTTT
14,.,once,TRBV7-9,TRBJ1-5,CASSLAGQNQPQHF,TGTGCCAGCAGCTTAGCTGGACAGAATCAGCCCCAGCATTTT
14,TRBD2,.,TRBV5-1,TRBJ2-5,CASSFVAGGETQYF,TGCGCCAGCAGCTTCGTAGCGGGAGGGGAGACCCAGTACTTC
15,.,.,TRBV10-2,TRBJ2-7,CASSEVETVPYEQYF,TGCGCCAGCAGTGAGGTAGAGACAGTGCCCTACGAGCAGTACTTC
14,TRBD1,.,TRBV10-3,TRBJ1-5,CAIRTDRADQPQHF,TGTGCCATCAGGACGGACAGGGCCGATCAGCCCCAGCATTTT
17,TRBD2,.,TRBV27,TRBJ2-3,CAIRGPGLAGGTDTQYF,TGTGCCATCAGGGGGCCGGGACTAGCGGGGGGCACAGATACGCAGTATTTT
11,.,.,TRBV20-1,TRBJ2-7,CSLGFVGEQYF,TGCAGCCTGGGTTTCGTCGGTGAGCAGTACTTC
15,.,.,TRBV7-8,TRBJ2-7,CASSARPRGNYEQYF,TGTGCCAGCAGCGCCCGCCCTCGCGGGAACTACGAGCAGTACTTC
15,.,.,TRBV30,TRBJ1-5,CAWDEGVFGNQPQHF,TGTGCCTGGGATGAAGGGGTATTCGGCAATCAGCCCCAGCATTTT
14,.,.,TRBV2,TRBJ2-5,CASSEEVGQETQYF,TGTGCCAGCAGTGAAGAGGTTGGCCAAGAGACCCAGTACTTC
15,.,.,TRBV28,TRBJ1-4,CASTPQGSRSEKLFF,TGTGCCAGCACCCCCCAGGGGAGTCGGTCTGAAAAACTGTTTTTT
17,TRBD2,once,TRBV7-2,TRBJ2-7,CASENKRSGTRFGEQYF,TGTGCCAGTGAAAATAAACGATCCGGGACTAGGTTCGGCGAGCAGTACTTC
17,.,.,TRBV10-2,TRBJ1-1,CASSDLVAGPGRTEAFF,TGCGCCAGCAGTGATTTGGTGGCGGGTCCCGGACGGACTGAAGCTTTCTTT
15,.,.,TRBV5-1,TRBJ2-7,CASRFRDTSSYEQYF,TGCGCCAGCAGGTTCCGGGACACGAGCTCCTACGAGCAGTACTTC
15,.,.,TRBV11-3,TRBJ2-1,CASSLGRGLYNEQFF,TGTGCCAGCAGCTTGGGGCGGGGACTCTACAATGAGCAGTTCTTC
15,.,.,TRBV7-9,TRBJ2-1,CASSFSRDGSNEQFF,TGTGCCAGCAGCTTTAGTCGGGATGGGTCCAATGAGCAGTTCTTC
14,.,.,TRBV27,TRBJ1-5,CASSLKGANQPQHF,TGTGCCAGCAGTTTAAAGGGTGCCAATCAGCCCCAGCATTTT
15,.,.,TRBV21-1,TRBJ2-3,CASSLAGQLALTQYF,TGTGCCAGCAGCCTCGCCGGACAACTAGCTTTGACGCAGTATTTT
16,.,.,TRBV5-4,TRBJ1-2,CASSLSHRTQGYGYTF,TGTGCCAGCAGCCTCTCACACAGGACCCAGGGCTATGGCTACACCTTC
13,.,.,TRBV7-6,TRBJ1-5,CASSLGGTQPQHF,TGTGCCAGCAGCTTAGGGGGGACTCAGCCCCAGCATTTT